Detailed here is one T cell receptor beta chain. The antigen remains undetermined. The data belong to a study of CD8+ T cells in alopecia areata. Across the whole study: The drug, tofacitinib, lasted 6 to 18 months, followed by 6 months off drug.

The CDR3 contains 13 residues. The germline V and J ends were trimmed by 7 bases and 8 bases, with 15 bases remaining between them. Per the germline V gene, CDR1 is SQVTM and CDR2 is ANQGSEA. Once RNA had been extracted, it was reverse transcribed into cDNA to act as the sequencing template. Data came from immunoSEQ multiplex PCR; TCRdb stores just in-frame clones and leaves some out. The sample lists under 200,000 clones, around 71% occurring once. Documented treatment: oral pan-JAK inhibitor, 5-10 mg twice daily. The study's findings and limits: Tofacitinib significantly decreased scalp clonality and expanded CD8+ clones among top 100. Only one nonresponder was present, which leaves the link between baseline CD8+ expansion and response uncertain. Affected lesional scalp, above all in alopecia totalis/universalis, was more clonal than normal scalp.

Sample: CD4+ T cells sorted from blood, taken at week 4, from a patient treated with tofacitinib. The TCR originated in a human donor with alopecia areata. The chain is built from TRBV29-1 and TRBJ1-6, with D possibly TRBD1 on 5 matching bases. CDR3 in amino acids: CSAGQGEDSPLHF. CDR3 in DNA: TGCAGCGCTGGACAAGGGGAGGATTCACCCCTCCACTTT.